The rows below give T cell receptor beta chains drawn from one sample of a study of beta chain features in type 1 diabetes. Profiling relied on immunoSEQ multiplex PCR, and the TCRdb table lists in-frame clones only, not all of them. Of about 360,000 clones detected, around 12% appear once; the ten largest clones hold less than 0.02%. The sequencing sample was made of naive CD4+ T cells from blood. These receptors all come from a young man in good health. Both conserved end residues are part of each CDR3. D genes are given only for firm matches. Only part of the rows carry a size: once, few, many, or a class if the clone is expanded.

cdr3_aa: CASSLRLSSSGANVLTF
cdr3_nt: TGTGCCAGCAGCTTGCGCCTGAGTAGCTCTGGGGCCAACGTCCTGACTTTC
clone_size: few
j_call: TRBJ2-6
d_call: NA
v_call: TRBV5-4

cdr3_aa: CASSSGQGGKQEQFF
cdr3_nt: TGCGCCAGCAGCTCCGGACAGGGAGGGAAACAGGAGCAGTTCTTC
clone_size: NA
j_call: TRBJ2-1
d_call: NA
v_call: TRBV5-1

cdr3_aa: CASSPGGTGRPNEQFF
cdr3_nt: TGTGCCAGCAGCCCGGGTGGGACAGGGAGGCCTAATGAGCAGTTCTTC
clone_size: few
j_call: TRBJ2-1
d_call: TRBD1
v_call: TRBV5-5

cdr3_aa: CASSTGVGSTDTQYF
cdr3_nt: TGTGCCAGTAGCACAGGGGTTGGAAGCACAGATACGCAGTATTTT
clone_size: NA
j_call: TRBJ2-3
d_call: TRBD1
v_call: TRBV19

cdr3_aa: CASSIAAGAYEQYF
cdr3_nt: TGTGCCAGTAGTATAGCAGCGGGGGCCTACGAGCAGTACTTC
clone_size: NA
j_call: TRBJ2-7
d_call: TRBD2
v_call: TRBV19

cdr3_aa: CASPPAGRTDTQYF
cdr3_nt: TGTGCCAGCCCCCCGGCAGGGCGCACAGATACGCAGTATTTT
clone_size: NA
j_call: TRBJ2-3
d_call: NA
v_call: TRBV18

cdr3_aa: CATSRAVNTEAFF
cdr3_nt: TGTGCCACCAGCAGAGCAGTGAACACTGAAGCTTTCTTT
clone_size: NA
j_call: TRBJ1-1
d_call: NA
v_call: TRBV15

cdr3_aa: CAWSVPLATSTDTQYF
cdr3_nt: TGTGCCTGGAGTGTACCCCTAGCGACTAGCACAGATACGCAGTATTTT
clone_size: NA
j_call: TRBJ2-3
d_call: NA
v_call: TRBV30

cdr3_aa: CASRSSGTYEQYF
cdr3_nt: TGTGCCAGCAGATCTAGCGGAACCTACGAGCAGTACTTC
clone_size: NA
j_call: TRBJ2-7
d_call: TRBD2
v_call: TRBV6-1

cdr3_aa: CASRHVGQRTDTQYF
cdr3_nt: TGTGCCAGTCGACATGTGGGACAGAGAACAGATACGCAGTATTTT
clone_size: NA
j_call: TRBJ2-3
d_call: TRBD1
v_call: TRBV5-4

cdr3_aa: CAWNVAAEQFF
cdr3_nt: TGTGCCTGGAATGTAGCGGCTGAGCAGTTCTTC
clone_size: few
j_call: TRBJ2-1
d_call: NA
v_call: TRBV30